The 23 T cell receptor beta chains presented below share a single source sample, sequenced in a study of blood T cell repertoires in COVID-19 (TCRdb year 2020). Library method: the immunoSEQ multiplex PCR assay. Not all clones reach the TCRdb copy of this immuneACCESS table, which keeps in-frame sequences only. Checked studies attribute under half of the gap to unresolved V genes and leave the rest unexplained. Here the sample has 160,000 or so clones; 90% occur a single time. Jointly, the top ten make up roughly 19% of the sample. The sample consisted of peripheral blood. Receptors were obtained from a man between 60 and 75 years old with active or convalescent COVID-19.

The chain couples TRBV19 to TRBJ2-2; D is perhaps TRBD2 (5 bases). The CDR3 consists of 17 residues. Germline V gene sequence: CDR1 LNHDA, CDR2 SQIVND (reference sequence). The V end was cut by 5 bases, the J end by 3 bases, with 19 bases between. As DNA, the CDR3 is TGTGCCAGTAGTTCGGAGGAACTCGGGGTGGACACCGGGGAGCTGTTTTTT. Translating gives CASSSEELGVDTGELFF.

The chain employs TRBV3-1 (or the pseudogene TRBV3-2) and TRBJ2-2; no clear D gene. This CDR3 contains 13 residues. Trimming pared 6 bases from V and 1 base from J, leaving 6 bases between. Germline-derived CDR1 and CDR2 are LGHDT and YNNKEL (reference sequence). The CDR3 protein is CASSRQNTGELFF. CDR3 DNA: TGTGCCAGCAGTCGACAGAACACCGGGGAGCTGTTTTTT.

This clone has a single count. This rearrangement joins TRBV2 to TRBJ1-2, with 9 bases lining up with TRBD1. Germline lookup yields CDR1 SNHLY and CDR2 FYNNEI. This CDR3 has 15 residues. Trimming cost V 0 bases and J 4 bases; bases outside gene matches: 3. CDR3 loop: CASSEARTGAYGYTF. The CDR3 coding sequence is TGTGCCAGCAGTGAAGCAAGGACAGGGGCCTATGGCTACACCTTC.

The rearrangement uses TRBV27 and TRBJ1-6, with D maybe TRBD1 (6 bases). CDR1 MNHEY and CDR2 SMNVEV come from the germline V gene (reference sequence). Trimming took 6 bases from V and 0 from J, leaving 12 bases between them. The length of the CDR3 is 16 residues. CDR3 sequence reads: CASRRQGSSYNSPLHF. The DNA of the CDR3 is TGTGCCAGCAGACGTCAGGGGAGCTCCTATAATTCACCCCTCCACTTT.

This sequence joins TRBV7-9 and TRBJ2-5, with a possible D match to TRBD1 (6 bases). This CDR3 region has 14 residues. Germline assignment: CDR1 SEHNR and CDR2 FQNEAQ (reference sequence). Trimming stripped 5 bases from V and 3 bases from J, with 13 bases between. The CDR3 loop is CASSPQGLEETQYF. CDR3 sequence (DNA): TGTGCCAGCAGCCCACAGGGTTTAGAAGAGACCCAGTACTTC. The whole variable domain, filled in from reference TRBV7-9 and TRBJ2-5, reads DTGVSQNPRHKITKRGQNVTFRCDPISEHNRLYWYRQTLGQGPEFLTYFQNEAQLEKSRLLSDRFSAERPKGSFSTLEIQRTEQGDSAMYLCASSPQGLEETQYFGPGTRLLVL.

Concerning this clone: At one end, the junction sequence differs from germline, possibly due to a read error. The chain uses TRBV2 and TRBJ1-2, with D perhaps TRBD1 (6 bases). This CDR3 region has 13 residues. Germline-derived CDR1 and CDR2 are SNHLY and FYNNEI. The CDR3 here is CASREGGVYGYTF. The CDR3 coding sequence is TGTGCCAGCAGGGAAGGGGGGGTTTATGGCTACACCTTC.

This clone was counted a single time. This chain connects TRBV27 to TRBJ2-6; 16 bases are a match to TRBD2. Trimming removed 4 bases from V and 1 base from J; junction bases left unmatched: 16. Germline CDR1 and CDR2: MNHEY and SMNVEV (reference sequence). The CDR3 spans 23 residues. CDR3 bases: TGTGCCAGCAGTTACCGGACGGTGGGACTAGCGGGAGGGCCAGATTCTGGGGCCAACGTCCTGACTTTC. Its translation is CASSYRTVGLAGGPDSGANVLTF.

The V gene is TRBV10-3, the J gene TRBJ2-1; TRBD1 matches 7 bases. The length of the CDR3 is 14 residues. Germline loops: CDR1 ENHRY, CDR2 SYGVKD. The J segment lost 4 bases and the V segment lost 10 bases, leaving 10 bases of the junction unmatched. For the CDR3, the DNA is TGTGCCACCCGGGGACAGCTACTTTACAATGAGCAGTTCTTC. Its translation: CATRGQLLYNEQFF.

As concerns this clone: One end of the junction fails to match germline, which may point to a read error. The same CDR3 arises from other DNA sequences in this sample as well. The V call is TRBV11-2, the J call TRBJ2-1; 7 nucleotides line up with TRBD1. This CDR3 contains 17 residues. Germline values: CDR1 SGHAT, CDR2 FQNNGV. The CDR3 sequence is CASSLGGAGQAYNEQFF. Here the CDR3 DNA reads TGTGCCAGCAGCTTAGGGGGTGCCGGACAGGCCTACAATGAACAGTTCTTC.

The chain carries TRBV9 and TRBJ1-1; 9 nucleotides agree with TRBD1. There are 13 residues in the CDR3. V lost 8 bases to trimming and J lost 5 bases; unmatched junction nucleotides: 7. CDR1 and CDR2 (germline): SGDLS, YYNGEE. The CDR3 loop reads CASAATGGTEAFF. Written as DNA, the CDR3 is TGTGCCAGTGCGGCGACAGGGGGTACTGAAGCTTTCTTT.

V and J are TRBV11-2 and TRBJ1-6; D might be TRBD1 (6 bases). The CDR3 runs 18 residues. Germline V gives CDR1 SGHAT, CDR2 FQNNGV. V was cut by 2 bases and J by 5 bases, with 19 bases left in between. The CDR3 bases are TGTGCCAGCAGCTTACTAGGATTTCCGACAGGTAATAATTCACCCCTCCACTTT. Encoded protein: CASSLLGFPTGNNSPLHF.

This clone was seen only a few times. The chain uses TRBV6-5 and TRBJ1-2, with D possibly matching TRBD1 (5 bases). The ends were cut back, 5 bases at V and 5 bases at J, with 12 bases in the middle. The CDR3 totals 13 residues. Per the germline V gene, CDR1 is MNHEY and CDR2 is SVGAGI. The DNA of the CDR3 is TGTGCCAGCAGTCAGTGGGGGGATTATGGCTACACCTTC. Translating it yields CASSQWGDYGYTF.

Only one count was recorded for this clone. The CDR3 DNA reads TGTGCCAGCACCGACGGACTAGCGGGGGGGAAGAGGAATGAGCAGTTCTTC. As protein: CASTDGLAGGKRNEQFF. V gene TRBV2 combines with J gene TRBJ2-1; 15 bases map to TRBD2. The V gene end was trimmed by 7 bases and the J gene end by 7 bases; junction bases not matched to a gene: 11. Germline CDR1 reads SNHLY; CDR2 reads FYNNEI. The CDR3 has 17 amino acids. Drawing the rest from reference TRBV2 and TRBJ2-1, the complete variable domain is EPEVTQTPSHQVTQMGQEVILRCVPISNHLYFYWYRQILGQKVEFLVSFYNNEISEKSEIFDDQFSVERPDGSNFTLKIRSTKLEDSAMYFCASTDGLAGGKRNEQFFGPGTRLTVL.

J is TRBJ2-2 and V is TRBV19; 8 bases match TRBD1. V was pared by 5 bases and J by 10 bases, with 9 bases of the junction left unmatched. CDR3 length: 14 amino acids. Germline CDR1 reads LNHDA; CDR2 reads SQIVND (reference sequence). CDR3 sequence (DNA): TGTGCCAGTAGTCCCGGGGCAGGGGGCTTGGAGCTGTTTTTT. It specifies CASSPGAGGLELFF.

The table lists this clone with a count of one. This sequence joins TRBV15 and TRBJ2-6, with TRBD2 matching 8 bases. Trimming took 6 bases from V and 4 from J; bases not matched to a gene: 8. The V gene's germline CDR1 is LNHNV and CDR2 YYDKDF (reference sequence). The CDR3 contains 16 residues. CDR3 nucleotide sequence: TGTGCCACCAGTACGAGCGGGGGAAGGGGGGCCAACGTCCTGACTTTC. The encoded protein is CATSTSGGRGANVLTF.

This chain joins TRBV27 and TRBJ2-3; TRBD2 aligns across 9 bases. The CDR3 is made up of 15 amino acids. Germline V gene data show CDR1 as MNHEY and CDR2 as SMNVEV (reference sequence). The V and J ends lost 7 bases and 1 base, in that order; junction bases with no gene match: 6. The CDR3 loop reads CASISGGRGTDTQYF. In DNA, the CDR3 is TGTGCCAGCATCAGCGGGGGGCGGGGCACAGATACGCAGTATTTT.

As DNA, the CDR3 is TGCGCCAGCAGCCATCCCCCACGGGGAGACTATGGCTACACCTTC. Amino acids: CASSHPPRGDYGYTF. V gene TRBV4-1 combines with J gene TRBJ1-2; D is unclear. The CDR3 runs to 15 residues. Germline V gene lookup returns CDR1 MGHRA and CDR2 YSYEKL. V was clipped by 3 bases and J by 3 bases, with 14 bases between them.

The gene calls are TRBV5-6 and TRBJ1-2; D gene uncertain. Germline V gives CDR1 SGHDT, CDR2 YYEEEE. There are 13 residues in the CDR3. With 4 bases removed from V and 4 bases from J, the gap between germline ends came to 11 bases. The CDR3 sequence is CASSPTYGYGYTF. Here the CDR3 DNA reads TGTGCCAGCAGCCCGACTTATGGCTATGGCTACACCTTC. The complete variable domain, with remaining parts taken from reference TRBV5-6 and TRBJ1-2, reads DAGVTQSPTHLIKTRGQQVTLRCSPKSGHDTVSWYQQALGQGPQFIFQYYEEEERQRGNFPDRFSGHQFPNYSSELNVNALLLGDSALYLCASSPTYGYGYTFGSGTRLTVV.

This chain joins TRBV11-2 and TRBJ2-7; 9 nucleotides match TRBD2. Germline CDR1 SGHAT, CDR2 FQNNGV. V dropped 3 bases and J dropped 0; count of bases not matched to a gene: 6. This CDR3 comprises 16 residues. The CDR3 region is CASSLQLAGSSYEQYF. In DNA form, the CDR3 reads TGTGCCAGCAGCTTGCAACTAGCGGGCAGCTCCTACGAGCAGTACTTC.

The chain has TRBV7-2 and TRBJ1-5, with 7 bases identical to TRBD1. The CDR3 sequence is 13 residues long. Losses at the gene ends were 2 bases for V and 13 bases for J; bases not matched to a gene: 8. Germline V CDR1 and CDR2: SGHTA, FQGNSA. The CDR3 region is CASSLKGAEGQHF. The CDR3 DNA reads TGTGCCAGCAGCTTAAAGGGGGCGGAAGGGCAGCATTTT.

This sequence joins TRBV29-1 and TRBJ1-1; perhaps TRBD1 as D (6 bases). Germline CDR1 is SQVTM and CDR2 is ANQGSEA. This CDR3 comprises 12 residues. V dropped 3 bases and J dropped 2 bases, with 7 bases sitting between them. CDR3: CSVEDRNTEAFF. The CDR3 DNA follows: TGCAGCGTTGAGGACAGAAACACTGAAGCTTTCTTT.

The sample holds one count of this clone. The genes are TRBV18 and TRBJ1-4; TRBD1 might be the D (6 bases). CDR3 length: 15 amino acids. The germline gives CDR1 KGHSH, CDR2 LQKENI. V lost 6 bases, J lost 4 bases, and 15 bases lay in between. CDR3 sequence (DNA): TGTGCCAGCTCCCCGCCGACAGGCCTTAATGAAAAACTGTTTTTT. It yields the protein CASSPPTGLNEKLFF.

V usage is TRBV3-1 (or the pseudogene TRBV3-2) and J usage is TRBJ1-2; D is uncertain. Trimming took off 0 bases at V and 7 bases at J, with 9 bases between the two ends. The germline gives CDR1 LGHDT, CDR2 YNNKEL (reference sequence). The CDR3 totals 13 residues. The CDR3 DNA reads TGTGCCAGCAGCCAAGAATTACTTAGTGGCTACACCTTC. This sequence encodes CASSQELLSGYTF.